Sequencing of this T cell receptor (beta chain) was carried out in a study of T cell clones after liver transplantation. Study-wide context: In this trial, immunosuppression withdrawal was attempted within 2 years of liver transplant. Study conclusions and caveats: Post-transplant time points were not standardized, so conclusions are preliminary. A larger donor-reactive than third-party decline suggested partial antigen-specific deletion.

On this clone itself: Antigen unknown.

The table came from immunoSEQ multiplex PCR; TCRdb's copy has only in-frame clones and leaves some out. The data hold tens of thousands of clones, with approximately 87% observed a single time. V dropped 4 bases and J dropped 3 bases, with 15 bases sitting between them. CDR1 is SGHRS and CDR2 is YFSETQ in the germline V gene. The CDR3 loop spans 15 amino acids. The receptor's source is a human patient who received a liver transplant. The T cells may come from the graft donor. This sample comprised CD8+ T cells from blood, obtained 12 months after liver transplant. The chain employs TRBV5-1 and TRBJ2-3; tentative D call: TRBD2 (5 bases). The CDR3 region is CASSPAAGGTDTQYF. The CDR3 DNA follows: TGCGCCAGCAGCCCCGCGGCGGGCGGGACAGATACGCAGTATTTT.